The T cell receptor beta chain under discussion was sequenced for a study of CD8 T cells in ankylosing spondylitis. Findings of the study overall: Some motif variants had been reported before (in reactive arthritis synovial fluid and blood). From matched ankylosing spondylitis synovial fluid, disease-linked clones were reportedly recovered at significantly enriched levels. A motif of several highly homologous TCR beta variants was seen as apparently characteristic of ankylosing spondylitis blood. Peripheral blood held disease-linked clones only at relatively low frequency, and these were CD8+.

The CDR3 totals 15 residues. CDR1 and CDR2 from the germline V gene are SGDLS and YYNGEE. V lost 1 base, J lost 0 bases, and 5 bases lay in between. A remark on this clonotype: Its antigen is still unknown.

TCRdb re-derived calls from the 5' RACE reads in MiXCR, one entry per CDR3 protein. This sample yields over 450,000 distinct CDR3 sequences, of which roughly 12% are seen a single time; over 6.5% belongs to the top ten. This clonotype was obtained from a male donor with ankylosing spondylitis. This chain connects TRBV9 to TRBJ2-6; D not resolved. Sequencing was carried out using blood, either unsorted or a sorted T cell fraction (not recorded which). Written as DNA, the CDR3 is TGTGCCAGCAGCGTAATCAGCTCTGGGGCCAACGTCCTGACTTTC. This codes for CASSVISSGANVLTF.